These 3 T cell receptor beta chains originate from one sample sequenced in a study of tumor-infiltrating lymphocytes in localized non-small cell lung cancer. Measured with immunoSEQ multiplex PCR; TCRdb has only the in-frame clones, and not every one. The sample carries 13,000 or so clones, 60% to 85% recorded once. The sample taken for sequencing was lung tumor tissue. These receptors were obtained from a human donor with non-small cell lung cancer.

This clone was seen only once. The chain recombines TRBV10-3 with TRBJ1-2; D call uncertain. The CDR3 loop spans 13 amino acids. Trimming stripped 2 bases from V and 6 bases from J, with 10 bases between. The germline gives CDR1 ENHRY, CDR2 SYGVKD. CDR3 DNA sequence: TGTGCCATCAGTGAGGGGGTAGAGGATGGCTACACCTTC. Translated, it gives CAISEGVEDGYTF.

The chain employs TRBV6-5 and TRBJ2-2; D unclear. The germline V gene encodes CDR1 MNHEY and CDR2 SVGAGI. V was cut by 6 bases and J by 1 base, with 6 bases left in between. CDR3 length: 13 amino acids. CDR3 in amino acids: CASRSGNTGELFF. The CDR3 DNA follows: TGTGCCAGCAGATCGGGGAACACCGGGGAGCTGTTTTTT.

This chain connects TRBV5-5 to TRBJ2-5; TRBD2 might be the D (9 bases). The CDR3 contains 15 residues. Between the trimmed V and J ends, which lost 5 bases and 5 bases, there was a span of 19 bases. The V gene's germline CDR1 is SGHKS and CDR2 YYEKEE (reference sequence). DNA for the CDR3: TGTGCCAGCAGGCGGGGGGGACAGGCATTCGAGACCCAGTACTTC. This codes for CASRRGGQAFETQYF.